This T cell receptor (beta chain) was found in a study of vaccination and CD4 T cells after COVID-19. Study context: Blood was drawn a median around 74 days post second dose, range 14 to 241. Study-wide points: Vaccine-specific clones numbering 304 of 307 showed spike mono-reactivity in convalescent patients. Although the median of SARS-CoV-2-reactive clonotypes rose from about 20 to 38, the change was not significant.

This clonotype is classed as medium-sized (0.01 to 0.1%). Its antigen is currently unknown. V trimming: 2 bases; J trimming: 10 bases; junction bases outside the gene matches: 11. The CDR3 covers 15 residues. Germline CDR1 reads GTSNPN; CDR2 reads SVGIG (reference sequence). Treatment reported: roughly 10-day PBMC culture with coronavirus spike peptide pools or control peptides (ViraFEST assay). Cultured CD4+ T-cell DNA underwent Oncomine TCR Beta short-read sequencing. Genomic DNA extraction was carried out from cultured CD4+ T cells. MiXCR was run by TCRdb on the PCR reads, yielding one entry per CDR3 protein. The repertoire has 10,000 to 15,000 distinct CDR3 sequences, 20% of them found once; the top ten carry approximately 13%.

Source: CD4+ T cells from blood, cultured in vitro, taken before SARS-CoV-2 vaccination. J is TRBJ1-6 and V is TRBV30, with TRBD1 matching over 7 bases. This sequence was found in a human donor who received a COVID-19 vaccine. Here the CDR3 reads CAWSTRGGKYSPLHF. In nucleotides, the CDR3 is TGTGCCTGGAGTACCAGGGGGGGCAAATACTCACCCCTCCACTTT.